The T cell receptor beta chain described here comes from a study of cytomegalovirus exposure and HLA in healthy donors. Study results and caveats: Confirmation was obtained in vitro that a few CMV-associated chains are specific for CMV antigens.

As concerns this clone: No antigen is known for it.

The CDR3 length is 14 residues. The germline V gene encodes CDR1 SEHNR and CDR2 FQNEAQ (reference sequence). Trimming removed 1 base from V and 6 bases from J, with 9 bases in between. The method was immunoSEQ multiplex PCR; TCRdb's version includes in-frame clones alone and lacks a portion of them. In the table there are under 100,000 clones, around 96% of which are singletons. Sequencing input: PBMCs. This rearrangement joins TRBV7-9 to TRBJ2-2; D perhaps matches TRBD2 (6 bases). This clonotype was obtained from a man in his late teens or twenties in good health and CMV-seronegative. The CDR3 DNA follows: TGTGCCAGCAGCTTAGGTACTAGCCCCGGGGAGCTGTTTTTT. It yields the protein CASSLGTSPGELFF.